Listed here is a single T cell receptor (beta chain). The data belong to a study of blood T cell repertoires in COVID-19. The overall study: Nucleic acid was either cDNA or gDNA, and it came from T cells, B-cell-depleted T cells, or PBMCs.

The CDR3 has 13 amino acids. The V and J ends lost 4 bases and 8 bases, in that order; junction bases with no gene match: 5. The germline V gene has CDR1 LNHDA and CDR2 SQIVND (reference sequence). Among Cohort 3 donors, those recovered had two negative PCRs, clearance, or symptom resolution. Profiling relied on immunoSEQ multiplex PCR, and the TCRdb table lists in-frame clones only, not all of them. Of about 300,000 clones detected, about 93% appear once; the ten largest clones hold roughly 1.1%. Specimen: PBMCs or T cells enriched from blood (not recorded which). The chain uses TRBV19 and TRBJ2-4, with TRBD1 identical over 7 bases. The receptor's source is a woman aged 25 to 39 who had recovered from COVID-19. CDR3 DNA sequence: TGTGCCAGTAGTAGGGACAGCGGAGACATTCAGTACTTC. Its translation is CASSRDSGDIQYF.